The clone carrying this T cell receptor (beta chain) was detected a few times. The data derive from a study of blood T cell repertoires in COVID-19. TCRdb's table, derived via immunoSEQ multiplex PCR, lists solely in-frame clones and lacks some. The sample has roughly 290,000 clones; about 89% are singletons. The V gene end was trimmed by 5 bases and the J gene end by 9 bases; junction bases not matched to a gene: 7. Germline-derived CDR1 and CDR2 are SGHAT and FQDESV (reference sequence). The CDR3 has 14 amino acids. The material sequenced was peripheral blood. The rearrangement joins TRBV11-1 to TRBJ2-1, with 10 bases matching TRBD2. The clonotype originates from a woman between 55 and 75 years old with acute or convalescent COVID-19. CDR3 sequence (DNA): TGTGCCAGCAGCCGTCTAGCGGGAGTAAGTGAGCAGTTCTTC. This sequence encodes CASSRLAGVSEQFF.